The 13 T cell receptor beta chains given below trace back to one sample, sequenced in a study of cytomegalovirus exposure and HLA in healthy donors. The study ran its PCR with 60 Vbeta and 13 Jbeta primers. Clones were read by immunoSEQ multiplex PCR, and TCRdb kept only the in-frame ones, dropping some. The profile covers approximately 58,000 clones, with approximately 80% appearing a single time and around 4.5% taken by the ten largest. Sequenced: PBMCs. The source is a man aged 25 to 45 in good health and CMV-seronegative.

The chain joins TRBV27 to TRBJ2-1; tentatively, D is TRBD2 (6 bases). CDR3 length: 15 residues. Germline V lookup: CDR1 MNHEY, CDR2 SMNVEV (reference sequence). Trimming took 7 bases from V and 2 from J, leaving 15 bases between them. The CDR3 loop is CASTFSGNPYNEQFF. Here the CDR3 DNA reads TGTGCCAGCACCTTTAGCGGAAACCCCTACAATGAGCAGTTCTTC.

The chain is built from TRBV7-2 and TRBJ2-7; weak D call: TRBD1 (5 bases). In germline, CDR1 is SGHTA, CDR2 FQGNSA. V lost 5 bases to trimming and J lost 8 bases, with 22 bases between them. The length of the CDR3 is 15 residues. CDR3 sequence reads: CASSQGPVMEVKQYF. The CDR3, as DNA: TGTGCCAGCAGCCAGGGCCCAGTGATGGAAGTTAAGCAGTACTTC.

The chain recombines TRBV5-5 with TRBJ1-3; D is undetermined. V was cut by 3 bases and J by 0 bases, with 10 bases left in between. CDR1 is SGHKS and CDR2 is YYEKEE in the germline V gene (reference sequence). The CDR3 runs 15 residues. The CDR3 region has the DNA TGTGCCAGCAGCTCCTGGCCTAGCTCTGGAAACACCATATATTTT. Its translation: CASSSWPSSGNTIYF.

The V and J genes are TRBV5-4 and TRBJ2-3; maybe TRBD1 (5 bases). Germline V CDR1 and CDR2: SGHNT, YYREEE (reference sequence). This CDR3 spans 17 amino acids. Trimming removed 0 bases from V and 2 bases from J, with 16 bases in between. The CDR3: CASSLAYGAENTDTQYF. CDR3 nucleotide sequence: TGTGCCAGCAGCTTGGCATATGGGGCAGAAAACACAGATACGCAGTATTTT.

The CDR3, as DNA: TGTGCCAGTGGGGCCCGCTCTGGAAACACCATATATTTT. Protein product: CASGARSGNTIYF. The chain employs TRBV2 and TRBJ1-3, with D possibly being TRBD1 (5 bases). CDR1 is SNHLY and CDR2 is FYNNEI in the germline V gene. Trimming took off 9 bases at V and 0 bases at J, with 9 bases between the two ends. CDR3 length equals 13 residues.

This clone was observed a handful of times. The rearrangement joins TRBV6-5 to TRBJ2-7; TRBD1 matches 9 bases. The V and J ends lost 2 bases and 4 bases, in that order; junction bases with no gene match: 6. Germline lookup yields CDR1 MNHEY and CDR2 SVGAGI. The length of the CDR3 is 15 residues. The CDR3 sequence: CASSYQDRGLYEQYF. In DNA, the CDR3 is TGTGCCAGCAGTTACCAGGACAGGGGATTATACGAGCAGTACTTC.

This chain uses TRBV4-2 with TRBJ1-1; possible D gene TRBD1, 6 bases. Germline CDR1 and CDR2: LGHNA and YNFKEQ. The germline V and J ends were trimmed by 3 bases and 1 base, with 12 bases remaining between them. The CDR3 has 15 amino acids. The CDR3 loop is CASSHEGHPNTEAFF. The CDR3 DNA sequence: TGTGCCAGCAGCCACGAGGGACACCCGAACACTGAAGCTTTCTTT.

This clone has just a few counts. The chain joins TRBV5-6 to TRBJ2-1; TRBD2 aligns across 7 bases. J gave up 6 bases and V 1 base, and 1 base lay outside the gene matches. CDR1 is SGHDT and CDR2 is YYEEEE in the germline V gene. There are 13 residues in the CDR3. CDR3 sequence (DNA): TGTGCCAGCAGCTTGTTAGCGGGCAATGAGCAGTTCTTC. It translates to CASSLLAGNEQFF.

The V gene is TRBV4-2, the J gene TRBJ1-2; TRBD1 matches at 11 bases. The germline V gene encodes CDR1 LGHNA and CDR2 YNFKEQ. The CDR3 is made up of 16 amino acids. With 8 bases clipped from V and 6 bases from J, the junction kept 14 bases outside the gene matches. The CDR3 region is CASLWGQGEIGNGYTF. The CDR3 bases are TGTGCCAGCTTATGGGGACAGGGGGAAATAGGAAATGGCTACACCTTC.

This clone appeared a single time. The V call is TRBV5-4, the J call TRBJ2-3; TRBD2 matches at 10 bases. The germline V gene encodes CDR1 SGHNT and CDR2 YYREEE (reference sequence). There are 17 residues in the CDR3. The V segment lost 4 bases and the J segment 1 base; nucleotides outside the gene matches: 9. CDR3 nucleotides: TGTGCCAGCAGCCCCCTAGCGGGAGAACCGGGCACAGATACGCAGTATTTT. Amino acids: CASSPLAGEPGTDTQYF.

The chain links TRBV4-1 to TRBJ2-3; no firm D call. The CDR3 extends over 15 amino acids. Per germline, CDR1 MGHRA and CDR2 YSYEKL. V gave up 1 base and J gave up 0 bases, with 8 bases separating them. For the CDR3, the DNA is TGCGCCAGCAGCCAAGTACCCAGAAGCACAGATACGCAGTATTTT. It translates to CASSQVPRSTDTQYF.

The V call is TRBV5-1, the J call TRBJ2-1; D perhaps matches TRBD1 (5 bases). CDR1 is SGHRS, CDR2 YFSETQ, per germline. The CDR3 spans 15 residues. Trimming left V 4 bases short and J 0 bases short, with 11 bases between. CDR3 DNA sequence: TGCGCCAGCAGCCCACTCAGGGACTCCTACAATGAGCAGTTCTTC. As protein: CASSPLRDSYNEQFF.

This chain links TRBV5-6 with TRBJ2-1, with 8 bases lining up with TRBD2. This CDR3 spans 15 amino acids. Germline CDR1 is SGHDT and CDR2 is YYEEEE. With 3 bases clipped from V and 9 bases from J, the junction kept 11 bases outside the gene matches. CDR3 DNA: TGTGCCAGCAGCTCTTACGGGACTAGTCAGGGTGAGCAGTTCTTC. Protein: CASSSYGTSQGEQFF. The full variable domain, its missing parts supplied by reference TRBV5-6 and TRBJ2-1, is DAGVTQSPTHLIKTRGQQVTLRCSPKSGHDTVSWYQQALGQGPQFIFQYYEEEERQRGNFPDRFSGHQFPNYSSELNVNALLLGDSALYLCASSSYGTSQGEQFFGPGTRLTVL.